The rows below give T cell receptor beta chains drawn from one sample of a study of regulatory and conventional T cells in breast cancer. Using its own MiXCR run on the PCR reads, TCRdb lists one record per CDR3 protein. The sample shows approximately 1,200 distinct CDR3 sequences, less than 45% of them seen only once. Sequenced sample: regulatory T cells from blood. Receptor source: a female donor with breast cancer. The CDR3 runs from the conserved cysteine through the conserved F or W. The D gene is left open where the match is weak. Only part of the rows carry a size: once, few, many, or a class if the clone is expanded.

d_call,clone_size,v_call,j_call,cdr3_aa,cdr3_nt
TRBD1,few,TRBV20-1,TRBJ2-7,CSAQGTGLTWSYEQYF,TGCAGTGCCCAAGGGACAGGGCTTACTTGGTCCTACGAGCAGTACTTC
TRBD1,NA,TRBV4-2,TRBJ1-1,CASSQDPGTAALLAFF,TGTGCCAGCAGCCAAGATCCCGGGACAGCAGCCCTTTTGGCTTTCTTT
TRBD2,few,TRBV20-1,TRBJ2-4,CSASPGLGGLAKNIQYF,TGCAGTGCTTCCCCGGGACTAGGGGGACTAGCCAAAAACATTCAGTACTTC
NA,NA,TRBV5-1,TRBJ1-1,CASMAGTSNTEAFF,TGCGCCAGCATGGCAGGGACTTCGAACACTGAAGCTTTCTTT
NA,once,TRBV4-1,TRBJ1-5,CASSQEQGVLSNQPQHF,TGCGCCAGCAGCCAAGAGCAAGGGGTTCTTAGCAATCAGCCCCAGCATTTT
NA,few,TRBV29-1,TRBJ1-1,CSVEGAWTEAFF,TGCAGCGTTGAGGGTGCTTGGACTGAAGCTTTCTTT
TRBD2,NA,TRBV20-1,TRBJ2-1,CSAAGTSSYNEQFF,TGCAGTGCTGCCGGGACTAGCTCCTACAATGAGCAGTTCTTC
NA,NA,TRBV7-2,TRBJ2-5,CASSLGRPQEAQYF,TGTGCCAGCAGCTTAGGGCGGCCCCAAGAGGCCCAGTACTTC
NA,NA,TRBV18,TRBJ2-3,CASTRQQGSTDTQYF,TGTGCCAGCACCCGCCAACAGGGAAGCACAGATACGCAGTATTTT
NA,NA,TRBV20-1,TRBJ2-5,CSAPGVLRETQYF,TGCAGTGCCCCCGGGGTGTTGAGAGAGACCCAGTACTTC
NA,once,TRBV11-1,TRBJ2-1,CASSLGGEGNEQFF,TGTGCCAGCAGCTTAGGCGGTGAAGGCAATGAGCAGTTCTTC
TRBD2,few,TRBV19,TRBJ2-1,CASVSGSSYNEQFF,TGTGCCAGTGTAAGCGGGAGCTCTTACAATGAGCAGTTCTTC
NA,few,TRBV20-1,TRBJ2-5,CSARDWVARLGEETQYF,TGCAGTGCTAGAGATTGGGTCGCGCGGCTCGGGGAAGAGACCCAGTACTTC
NA,NA,TRBV18,TRBJ1-1,CASSPTPLNTEAFF,TGTGCCAGCTCACCGACACCTTTGAACACTGAAGCTTTCTTT
NA,NA,TRBV5-1,TRBJ1-1,CASSLEAPRNTEAFF,TGCGCCAGCAGCTTGGAGGCACCAAGGAACACTGAAGCTTTCTTT
TRBD1,NA,TRBV2,TRBJ1-5,CASKTGGRQPQHF,TGTGCCAGCAAAACAGGGGGCCGCCAGCCCCAGCATTTT